This record covers a single TCR beta chain. As to time point: neoterminal ileum biopsy at postoperative endoscopy, about 6 months after surgery. The CDR3 has 15 amino acids. Germline CDR1 GTSNPN, CDR2 SVGIG (reference sequence). V lost 2 bases, J lost 9 bases, and 20 bases lay in between. This sample is drawn from a study of T cell repertoires in ileal Crohn's disease. TCRdb's copy holds only in-frame clones and misses some; the assay was immunoSEQ multiplex PCR. The data contain some 10,000 clones, 79% of them seen just once; the ten biggest clones take up more than 5.5%. The specimen sequenced was ileal tissue. This chain uses TRBV30 with TRBJ2-1; D is ambiguous. The TCR comes from an adult with Crohn's disease. CDR3 residues: CAWSSSTYYYGEQFF. The CDR3 region has the DNA TGTGCCTGGAGTTCGTCGACATATTATTACGGTGAGCAGTTCTTC.